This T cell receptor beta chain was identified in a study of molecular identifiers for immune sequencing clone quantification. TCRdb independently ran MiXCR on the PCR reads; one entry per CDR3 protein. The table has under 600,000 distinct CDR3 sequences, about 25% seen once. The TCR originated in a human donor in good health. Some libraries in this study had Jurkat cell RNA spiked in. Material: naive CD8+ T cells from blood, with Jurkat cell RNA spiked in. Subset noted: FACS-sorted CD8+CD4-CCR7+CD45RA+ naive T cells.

CDR3 region: CASSLVPSGNTIYF. In nucleotides, the CDR3 is TGTGCCAGCAGCTTGGTGCCGTCCGGAAACACCATATATTTT. This chain connects TRBV5-6 to TRBJ1-3; D uncertain. Trimming removed 0 bases at V and 4 bases at J, with 8 bases between. This CDR3 has 14 residues. Germline CDR1 is SGHDT and CDR2 is YYEEEE. The variable domain in full, completed from reference TRBV5-6 and TRBJ1-3, reads DAGVTQSPTHLIKTRGQQVTLRCSPKSGHDTVSWYQQALGQGPQFIFQYYEEEERQRGNFPDRFSGHQFPNYSSELNVNALLLGDSALYLCASSLVPSGNTIYFGEGSWLTVV.